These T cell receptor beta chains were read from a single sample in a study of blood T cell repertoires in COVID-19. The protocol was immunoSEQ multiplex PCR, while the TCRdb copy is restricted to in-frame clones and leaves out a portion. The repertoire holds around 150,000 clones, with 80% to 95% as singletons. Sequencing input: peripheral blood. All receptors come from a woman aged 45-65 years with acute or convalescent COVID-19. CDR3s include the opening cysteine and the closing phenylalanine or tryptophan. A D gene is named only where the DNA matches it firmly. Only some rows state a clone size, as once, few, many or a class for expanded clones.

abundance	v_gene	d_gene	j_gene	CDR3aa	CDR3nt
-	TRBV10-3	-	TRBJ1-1	CAIKSQGLEITEAFF	TGTGCCATCAAAAGCCAGGGCTTGGAAATCACTGAAGCTTTCTTT
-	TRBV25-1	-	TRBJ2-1	CASSTAYNEQFF	TGTGCCAGCAGTACAGCCTACAATGAGCAGTTCTTC
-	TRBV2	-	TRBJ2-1	CASSIQGFREFF	TGTGCCAGCAGTATACAGGGATTTAGGGAGTTCTTC
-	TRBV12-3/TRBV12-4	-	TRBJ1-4	CASQQGDEKLFF	TGTGCCAGCCAACAGGGCGATGAAAAACTGTTTTTT
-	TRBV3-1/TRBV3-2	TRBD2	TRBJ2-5	CASSQEWLAGPQETQYF	TGTGCCAGCAGCCAAGAGTGGCTAGCGGGACCCCAAGAGACCCAGTACTTC
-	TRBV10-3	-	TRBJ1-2	CAITRGGNYGYTF	TGTGCCATCACCAGGGGCGGGAACTATGGCTACACCTTC
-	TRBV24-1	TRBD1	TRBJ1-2	CATSDPGGADYGYTF	TGTGCCACCAGTGACCCAGGGGGCGCAGACTATGGCTACACCTTC
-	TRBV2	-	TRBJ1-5	CATSTLGEDQPQHF	TGTGCCACCTCGACTCTAGGTGAGGATCAGCCCCAGCATTTT
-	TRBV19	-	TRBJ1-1	CASSSWPLEAFF	TGTGCCAGTAGTTCTTGGCCCCTTGAAGCTTTCTTT
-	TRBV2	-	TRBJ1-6	CASSEAPGNSPLHF	TGTGCCAGCAGTGAGGCCCCGGGGAATTCACCCCTCCACTTT
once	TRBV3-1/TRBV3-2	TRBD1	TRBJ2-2	CASKRTGLTGELFF	TGTGCCAGCAAACGGACAGGGCTCACCGGGGAGCTGTTTTTT
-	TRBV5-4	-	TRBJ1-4	CASSLGGAGKLFF	TGTGCCAGCAGCTTAGGGGGGGCAGGGAAACTGTTTTTT
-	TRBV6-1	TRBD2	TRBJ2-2	CASSEALASGRADGELFF	TGTGCCAGCAGTGAAGCTTTGGCTAGCGGGAGGGCCGACGGGGAGCTGTTTTTT
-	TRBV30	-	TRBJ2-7	CAWSVAYEQYF	TGTGCCTGGAGTGTAGCGTACGAGCAGTACTTC
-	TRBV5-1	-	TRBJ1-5	CASSLTSGNDQPQHF	TGCGCCAGCAGCCTTACGTCGGGGAATGATCAGCCCCAGCATTTT
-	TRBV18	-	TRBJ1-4	CASSPPGFTNEKLFF	TGTGCCAGCTCACCACCGGGCTTCACTAATGAAAAACTGTTTTTT
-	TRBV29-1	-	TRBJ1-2	CSVGRGDGYTF	TGCAGCGTTGGTCGGGGGGATGGCTACACCTTC
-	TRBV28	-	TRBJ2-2	CASSLSQGVLFF	TGTGCCAGCAGTTTAAGCCAGGGTGTCTTGTTTTTT
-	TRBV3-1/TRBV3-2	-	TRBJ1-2	CASSQVGAGPQTYGYTF	TGTGCCAGCAGCCAAGTTGGGGCAGGGCCTCAAACCTATGGCTACACCTTC
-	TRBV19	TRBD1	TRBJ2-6	CASSIQGVNSGANVLTF	TGTGCCAGTAGTATCCAGGGGGTGAACTCTGGGGCCAACGTCCTGACTTTC